This TCR beta chain came from a study of identical twins listed by TCRdb under 2016. Background for the entire study: The study deep-sequenced TCR alpha and beta repertoires from monozygotic twins, unrelated adults of various ages and cord blood to test whether fetal clonotypes persist. To rule out contamination, replicate twin experiments were performed at different times with different library preparation protocols.

Every donor in the study was a healthy Caucasian. The researchers also sequenced three unrelated adults who were not twins: a male aged 18 to 30, a male aged 50 to 59, and a female aged 50 to 59. Using Miltenyi CD45RO+ enrichment and human naive T-cell isolation kits, memory (CD45RO+) and naive T cells were isolated from PBMC. This clonotype occurred a few times. Its recognized antigen is unknown. No base quality information exists; no much larger clone differs at one position. Findings and caveats that apply to the study as a whole: Zero-insertion analyses could be partly confounded by invariant T cells such as MAIT and iNKT, although diverse VJ usage argued against such confounding for most clonotypes. Fewer insertions were carried by abundant cord blood beta clonotypes; a weaker similar trend was observed in young adult naive repertoires, while no such trend was observed in memory repertoires. In monozygotic twins, recombination models systematically underestimated out-of-frame TCR alpha sharing, but the models matched the sharing seen between unrelated individuals. Compared with coincidental sharing between unrelated individuals, out-of-frame TCR alpha sequences shared between twins had an excess of sequences with low generation probability. In beta out-of-frame sequences, excess twin sharing was weaker, because having fewer shared sequences lowered the signal-to-noise ratio. Because the same donors could not be followed over many years, the conclusions depended on cross-sectional statistical analysis.

Receptor libraries were prepared by 5' RACE. Instrument on record: Illumina HiSeq 2000. A universal primer binding site was introduced by template switching, and a unique molecular identifier was present in the final cDNA, enabling accurate counting of TCR cDNA molecules. First-strand cDNA for TCR alpha and beta chains was synthesized from specific primers in the conserved constant-segment region. To control for contamination, every cDNA library was double barcoded, receiving both a SMART-Mk sample barcode and Illumina barcodes. TruSeq adapter sequences and Illumina sample barcodes were added in two successive PCR steps. Sequencing of the TCR alpha and beta cDNA libraries was done on the Illumina HiSeq platform using custom primers. On the authors' methods: MiGEC processed the raw reads to extract unique molecular identifiers, while MiXCR was used to determine the CDR3 positions. Recombination models were inferred per individual with the repgenHMM and IGoR tools using an EM algorithm. Shared clonotype analysis was performed with the tcR package in R, normalizing sharing by the product of cloneset sizes. To study raw recombination without the effects of thymic and clonal selection, out-of-frame nonproductive sequences were analyzed. TCRdb ran its own pipeline on the public reads, namely fastp trimming at Q25 and MiXCR clone calling, and kept in-frame beta chains. Rows with one shared CDR3 protein collapse into an entry with the most common genes and DNA. What appears here as the V and J calls and clone size reflects TCRdb's work, not the paper's. Present in this sample are under 400,000 distinct CDR3 sequences, 8.5% to 10% of which were seen just once. Of the sample, about 9.1% is held by the ten largest clones.

The receptor was isolated from a woman aged 50 to 60 in good health. Sequences were obtained from naive T cells sorted from blood. This sample's cell subset or site label indicates: cells isolated with a human naive T-cell isolation kit.

CDR3 sequence: CASSNLVARVQFF. Read as DNA, the sequence is TGTGCCAGTAGTAATCTCGTGGCCAGAGTGCAGTTCTTC. Recombination connected TRBV19 to TRBJ2-1; the D segment cannot be called with confidence. V was cut back by 4 bases and J by 12 bases, leaving a gap of 16 bases between them. The CDR3, cysteine through phenylalanine, is 13 amino acids long. CDR3 DNA is the only sequence kept; it has 39 bases, read in frame from the first base. CDR1 and CDR2, per the germline V gene (reference sequence), are LNHDA and SQIVND. With all but the CDR3 taken from the reference TRBV19 and TRBJ2-1 genes, the full variable domain is: DGGITQSPKYLFRKEGQNVTLSCEQNLNHDAMYWYRQDPGQGLRLIYYSQIVNDFQKGDIAEGYSVSREKKESFPLTVTSAQKNPTAFYLCASSNLVARVQFFGPGTRLTVL.